This T cell receptor beta chain derives from a study of OX40 agonist ivuxolimab in advanced cancers. Across the whole study: Dose-escalation patients' cancers were hepatocellular carcinoma, melanoma, renal cell or head and neck cancer. The group had a mean age of 60 years, ranged from about 20 to 85, and was 82.7% male. Broader study findings: More expanded clones were seen, on average, in CD8+ T cells than in CD4+.

This CDR3 contains 15 residues. Germline V gives CDR1 SGHNT, CDR2 YYREEE (reference sequence). The repertoire was sequenced with immunoSEQ multiplex PCR; TCRdb's copy has only in-frame clones and lacks some. The repertoire consists of tens of thousands of clones, with 78% occurring once and the leading ten covering around 13%. The investigators sampled blood at baseline, at cycle 4 day 1, and at cycle 7 day 1. As regards this clone: No antigen is known for it. One end of the junction varies from germline; a read error may be responsible.

V and J are TRBV5-4 and TRBJ2-7; 7 bases are shared with TRBD1. This receptor was taken from an adult with an advanced solid tumor such as melanoma, head and neck, liver or kidney cancer. The sample consisted of CD4+ or CD8+ T cells sorted from blood, taken in a trial of the OX40 agonist ivuxolimab. CDR3 sequence reads: CASSQGTDGIYEQYF. CDR3 in DNA: TGCGCCAGCAGCCAAGGGACAGACGGGATCTACGAGCAGTACTTC.